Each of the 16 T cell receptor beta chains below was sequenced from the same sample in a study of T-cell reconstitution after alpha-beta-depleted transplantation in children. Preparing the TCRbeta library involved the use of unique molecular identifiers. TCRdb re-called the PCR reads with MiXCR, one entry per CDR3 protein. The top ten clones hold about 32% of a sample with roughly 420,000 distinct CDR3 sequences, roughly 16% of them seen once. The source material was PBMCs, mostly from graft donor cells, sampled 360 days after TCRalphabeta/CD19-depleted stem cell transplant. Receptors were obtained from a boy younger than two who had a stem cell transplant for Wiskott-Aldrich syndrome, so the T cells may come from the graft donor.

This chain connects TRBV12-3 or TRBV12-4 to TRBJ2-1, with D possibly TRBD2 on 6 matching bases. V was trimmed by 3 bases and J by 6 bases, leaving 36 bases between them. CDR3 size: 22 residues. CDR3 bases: TGTGCCAGCAGTTTTCGGAGCAAGGGACTCGAACCTCGTCGGGTGGTGCCCAATGAGCAGTTCTTC. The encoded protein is CASSFRSKGLEPRRVVPNEQFF.

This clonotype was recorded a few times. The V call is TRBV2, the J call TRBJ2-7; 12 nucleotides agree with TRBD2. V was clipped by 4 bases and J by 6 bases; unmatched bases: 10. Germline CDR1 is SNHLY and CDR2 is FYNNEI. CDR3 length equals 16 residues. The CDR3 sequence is CASSVWLAGGPPEQYF. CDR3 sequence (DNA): TGTGCCAGCAGTGTTTGGCTAGCGGGGGGGCCACCCGAGCAGTACTTC.

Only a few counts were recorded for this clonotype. CDR3 protein: CASRSTSTDTQYF. CDR3 nucleotide sequence: TGTGCCAGCAGAAGCACTAGCACAGATACGCAGTATTTT. The rearrangement uses TRBV27 and TRBJ2-3; D unresolved. Trimming shortened V by 6 bases and J by 0 bases, and 7 bases separated the two germline ends. The germline gives CDR1 MNHEY, CDR2 SMNVEV (reference sequence). The CDR3 spans 13 residues.

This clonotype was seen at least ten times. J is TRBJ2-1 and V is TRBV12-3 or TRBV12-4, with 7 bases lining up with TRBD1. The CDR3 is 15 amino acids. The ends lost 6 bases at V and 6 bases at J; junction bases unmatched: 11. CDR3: CASSPRPWDSNEQFF. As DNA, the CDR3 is TGTGCCAGCAGCCCCCGACCCTGGGACAGCAATGAGCAGTTCTTC.

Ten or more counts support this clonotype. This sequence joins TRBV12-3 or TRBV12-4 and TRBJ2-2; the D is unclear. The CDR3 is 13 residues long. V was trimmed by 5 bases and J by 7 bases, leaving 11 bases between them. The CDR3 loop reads CASSPRPDGELFF. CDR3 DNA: TGTGCCAGCAGTCCCCGCCCGGACGGGGAGCTGTTTTTT.

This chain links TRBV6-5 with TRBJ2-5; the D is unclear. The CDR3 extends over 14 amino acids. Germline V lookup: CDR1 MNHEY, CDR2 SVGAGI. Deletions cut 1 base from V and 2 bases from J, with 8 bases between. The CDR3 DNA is TGTGCCAGCAGTTACTGGTCTAAACAAGAGACCCAGTACTTC. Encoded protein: CASSYWSKQETQYF.

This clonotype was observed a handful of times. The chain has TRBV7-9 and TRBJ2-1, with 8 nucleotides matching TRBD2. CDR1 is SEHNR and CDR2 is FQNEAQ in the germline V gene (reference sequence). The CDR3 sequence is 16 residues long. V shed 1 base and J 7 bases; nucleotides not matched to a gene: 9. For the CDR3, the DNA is TGTGCCAGCAGCTTAGGAGCGGGGGTAGGTAGGAATGAGCAGTTCTTC. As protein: CASSLGAGVGRNEQFF.

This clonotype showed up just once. The DNA of the CDR3 is TGTGCCAGCAGACCAAGCAGGGGGGCTTACAATGAGCAGTTCTTC. As protein: CASRPSRGAYNEQFF. The V and J genes are TRBV6-2 or TRBV6-3 and TRBJ2-1; a possible D gene is TRBD1 (7 bases). V lost 6 bases and J 4 bases, leaving 16 bases between the germline ends. This CDR3 contains 15 residues. The germline CDR1 and CDR2 sequences are MNHEY and SVGEGT.

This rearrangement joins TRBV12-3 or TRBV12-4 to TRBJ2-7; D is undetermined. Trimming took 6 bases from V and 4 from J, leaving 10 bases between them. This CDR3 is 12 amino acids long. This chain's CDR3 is CASSRGRYEQYF. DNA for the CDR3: TGTGCCAGCAGCCGAGGAAGGTACGAGCAGTACTTC.

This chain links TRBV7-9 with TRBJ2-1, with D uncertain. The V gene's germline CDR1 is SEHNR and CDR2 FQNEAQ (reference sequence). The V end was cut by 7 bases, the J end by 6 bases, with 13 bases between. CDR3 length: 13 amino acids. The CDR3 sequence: CASKEASFNEQFF. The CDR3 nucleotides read TGTGCCAGCAAGGAAGCTAGTTTCAATGAGCAGTTCTTC.

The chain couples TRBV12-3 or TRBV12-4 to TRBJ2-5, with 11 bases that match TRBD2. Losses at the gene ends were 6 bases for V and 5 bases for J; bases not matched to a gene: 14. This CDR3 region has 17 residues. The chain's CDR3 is CASRLSLAGGPLETQYF. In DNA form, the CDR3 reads TGTGCCAGCAGACTGTCCTTAGCGGGAGGGCCCTTGGAGACCCAGTACTTC.

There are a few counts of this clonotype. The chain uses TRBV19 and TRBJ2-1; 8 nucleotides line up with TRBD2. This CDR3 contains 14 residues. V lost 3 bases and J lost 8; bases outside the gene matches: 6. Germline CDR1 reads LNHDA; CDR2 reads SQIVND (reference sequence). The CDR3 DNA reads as TGTGCCAGTAGTATCATGAGCGGGAGCCATGAGCAGTTCTTC. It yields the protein CASSIMSGSHEQFF.

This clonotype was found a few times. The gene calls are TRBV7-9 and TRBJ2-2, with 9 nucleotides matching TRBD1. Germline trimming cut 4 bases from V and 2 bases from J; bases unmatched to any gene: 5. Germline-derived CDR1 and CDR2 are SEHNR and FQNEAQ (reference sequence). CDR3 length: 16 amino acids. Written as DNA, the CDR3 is TGTGCCAGCAGCTACACAGGGGGCGCTAACACCGGGGAGCTGTTTTTT. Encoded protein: CASSYTGGANTGELFF.

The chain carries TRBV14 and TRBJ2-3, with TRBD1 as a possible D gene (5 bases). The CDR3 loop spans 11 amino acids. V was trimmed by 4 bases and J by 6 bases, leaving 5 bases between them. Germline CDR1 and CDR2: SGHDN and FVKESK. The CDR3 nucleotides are TGTGCCAGCAGCCGACAGGATACGCAGTATTTT. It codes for CASSRQDTQYF.

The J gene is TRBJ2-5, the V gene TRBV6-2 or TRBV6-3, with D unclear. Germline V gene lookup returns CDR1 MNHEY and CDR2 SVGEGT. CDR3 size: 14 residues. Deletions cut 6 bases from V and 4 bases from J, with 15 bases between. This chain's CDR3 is CASSPVRPGETQYF. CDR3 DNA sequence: TGTGCCAGCAGCCCGGTCCGTCCCGGAGAGACCCAGTACTTC.

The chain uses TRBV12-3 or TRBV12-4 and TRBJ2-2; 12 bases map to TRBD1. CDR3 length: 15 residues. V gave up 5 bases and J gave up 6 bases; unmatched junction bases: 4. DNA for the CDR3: TGTGCCAGCAGTGGGGACAGGGGGCGGGCCGGGGAGCTGTTTTTT. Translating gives CASSGDRGRAGELFF.